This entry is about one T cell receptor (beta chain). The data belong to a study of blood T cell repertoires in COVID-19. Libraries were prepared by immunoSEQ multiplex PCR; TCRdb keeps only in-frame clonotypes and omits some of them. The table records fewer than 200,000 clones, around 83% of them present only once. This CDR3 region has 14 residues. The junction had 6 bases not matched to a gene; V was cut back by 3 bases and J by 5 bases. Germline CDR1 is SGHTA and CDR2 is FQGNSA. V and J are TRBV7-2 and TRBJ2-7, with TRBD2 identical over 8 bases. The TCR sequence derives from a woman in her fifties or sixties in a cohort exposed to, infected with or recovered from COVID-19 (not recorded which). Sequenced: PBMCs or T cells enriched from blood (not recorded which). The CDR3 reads CASSFPGLEDEQYF. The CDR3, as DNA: TGTGCCAGCAGCTTTCCGGGACTAGAGGACGAGCAGTACTTC. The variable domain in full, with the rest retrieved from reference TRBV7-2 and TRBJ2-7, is GAGVSQSPSNKVTEKGKDVELRCDPISGHTALYWYRQSLGQGLEFLIYFQGNSAPDKSGLPSDRFSAERTGGSVSTLTIQRTQQEDSAVYLCASSFPGLEDEQYFGPGTRLTVT.